Listed here are 7 T cell receptor beta chains from one sample, sequenced in a study of T-cell memory formation after mild COVID-19. In TCRdb, the 5' RACE reads were re-called with MiXCR into one record per CDR3 protein. The data contain about 340,000 distinct CDR3 sequences, around a sixth of them singletons. Sequenced input: PBMCs or a T cell subset sorted from them (not recorded which). These receptors were collected from a man between 18 and 35 years old who had mild COVID-19 (a few samples of this study predate the infection). Cell type and time point are not known.

The chain is built from TRBV9 and TRBJ2-3; 13 bases are shared with TRBD2. The germline V gene has CDR1 SGDLS and CDR2 YYNGEE. Losses at the gene ends were 0 bases for V and 3 bases for J; bases not matched to a gene: 16. The CDR3 length is 21 residues. The CDR3 DNA reads TGTGCCAGCAGCGTAGTGCCCCTCAGTATACTAGCGGGGGGGACGACAGATACGCAGTATTTT. It codes for CASSVVPLSILAGGTTDTQYF.

This clonotype was picked up a small number of times. The V gene is TRBV20-1, the J gene TRBJ1-5; D perhaps matches TRBD1 (6 bases). Germline V gene sequence: CDR1 DFQATT, CDR2 SNEGSKA (reference sequence). Trimming shortened V by 5 bases and J by 2 bases, and 13 bases separated the two germline ends. This CDR3 is built from 14 residues. The CDR3 DNA reads as TGCAGTGCTTCACAGGGTCCCCGCAATCAGCCCCAGCATTTT. It specifies CSASQGPRNQPQHF.

On this clonotype: Germline and junction disagree at one end, which may indicate a read error. The chain is built from TRBV4-2 and TRBJ1-4; no clear D. CDR1 and CDR2 from the germline V gene are LGHNA and YNFKEQ. This CDR3 region has 16 residues. The DNA of the CDR3 is TGTGCCAGCATCCAACCTGCCCGGGTAACTAATGAAAAACTGTTTTTT. It is translated as CASIQPARVTNEKLFF.

This chain links TRBV19 with TRBJ1-2, with 7 bases identical to TRBD1. The germline V gene encodes CDR1 LNHDA and CDR2 SQIVND (reference sequence). This CDR3 contains 15 residues. Losses at the gene ends were 9 bases for V and 6 bases for J; bases not matched to a gene: 16. The CDR3 coding sequence is TGTGCCAGCCGGACCACCCTCAAGGGGGCCCATGGCTACACCTTC. It translates to CASRTTLKGAHGYTF.

This clonotype was counted a few times. The V gene is TRBV4-1, the J gene TRBJ2-3, with D unclear. Trimming cost V 3 bases and J 1 base, with 8 bases left between them. Per the germline V gene, CDR1 is MGHRA and CDR2 is YSYEKL. This CDR3 has 14 residues. The CDR3 bases are TGCGCCAGCAGCCACGGGTCGGGCACAGATACGCAGTATTTT. Amino acid sequence: CASSHGSGTDTQYF.

The J gene is TRBJ2-3, the V gene TRBV10-3; no definite D call. The germline V gene encodes CDR1 ENHRY and CDR2 SYGVKD. V lost 11 bases and J lost 4, with 16 bases in between. The CDR3 covers 13 residues. CDR3 sequence: CASAVWGPDTQYF. The CDR3 DNA reads as TGTGCCTCCGCGGTGTGGGGTCCAGATACGCAGTATTTT.

CDR3 protein: CASGERVHQPQHF. DNA of the CDR3: TGTGCCAGTGGTGAGAGGGTGCATCAGCCCCAGCATTTT. The rearrangement joins TRBV7-2 to TRBJ1-5; D remains unclear. This CDR3 region has 13 residues. Germline CDR1 SGHTA, CDR2 FQGNSA. V dropped 9 bases and J dropped 5 bases, with 14 bases sitting between them.